The 9 T cell receptor beta chains below were found in one sample sequenced in a study of identical twins. TCRdb reanalysed the 5' RACE reads using MiXCR and keeps one entry per CDR3 protein. This table holds hundreds of thousands of distinct CDR3 sequences, roughly 8% found once. These data also featured in a second study, about yellow fever vaccine responses in identical twins.

The sample comprised PBMCs. The receptors were sampled from a woman between 18 and 30 years old in good health.

The chain carries TRBV28 and TRBJ2-1; maybe TRBD1 (6 bases). V was shortened by 3 bases and J by 3 bases, with 9 bases between the two germline ends. The germline V gene encodes CDR1 MDHEN and CDR2 SYDVKM. There are 14 residues in the CDR3. The DNA of the CDR3 is TGTGCCAGCAGTTTTCAGGGGTACTACAATGAGCAGTTCTTC. It codes for CASSFQGYYNEQFF. The full variable domain, its missing parts supplied by reference TRBV28 and TRBJ2-1, is DVKVTQSSRYLVKRTGEKVFLECVQDMDHENMFWYRQDPGLGLRLIYFSYDVKMKEKGDIPEGYSVSREKKERFSLILESASTNQTSMYLCASSFQGYYNEQFFGPGTRLTVL.

This clonotype was seen only a few times. In DNA, the CDR3 is TGCGCCAGCAGCCAAGATCTACCTAACCAAAGGGTTCCCCCTAACTACAATGAGCAGTTCTTC. Translation gives CASSQDLPNQRVPPNYNEQFF. The genes are TRBV4-1 and TRBJ2-1; D is unclear. The length of the CDR3 is 21 residues. The V gene's germline CDR1 is MGHRA and CDR2 YSYEKL. V was shortened by 0 bases and J by 3 bases, with 27 bases between the two germline ends.

This chain uses TRBV7-2 with TRBJ2-7; 9 bases are a match to TRBD1. The CDR3 covers 14 residues. V trimming: 7 bases; J trimming: 7 bases; junction bases outside the gene matches: 11. The germline V gene encodes CDR1 SGHTA and CDR2 FQGNSA. As DNA, the CDR3 is TGTGCCAGCAACTTGAGGGACAGGGCTGGGGAGCAGTACTTC. Encoded protein: CASNLRDRAGEQYF.

This sequence joins TRBV5-1 and TRBJ2-7, with 9 bases fitting TRBD2. The V gene's germline CDR1 is SGHRS and CDR2 YFSETQ. J lost 7 bases, V lost 0 bases, and 8 bases had no gene match. The CDR3 length is 15 residues. The CDR3 DNA follows: TGCGCCAGCAGCTTGGAGGCTAGCGGGGCTGGGGAGCAGTACTTC. Its translation is CASSLEASGAGEQYF.

This clonotype was found many times. V gene TRBV11-2 combines with J gene TRBJ2-3; 11 bases line up with TRBD2. Germline CDR1 is SGHAT and CDR2 is FQNNGV. This CDR3 is built from 21 residues. The V segment lost 0 bases and the J segment 3 bases; nucleotides outside the gene matches: 17. The DNA for the CDR3 is TGTGCCAGCAGCTTAGAAGGGAGGCGAATCACCGGGACTAGCGGAACAGATACGCAGTATTTT. Protein: CASSLEGRRITGTSGTDTQYF.

V usage is TRBV4-3 and J usage is TRBJ1-3; D gene uncertain. V was cut by 0 bases and J by 0 bases, with 6 bases left in between. The CDR3 is made up of 15 amino acids. Germline V gene lookup returns CDR1 LGHNA and CDR2 YSLEER. The CDR3 DNA sequence: TGCGCCAGCAGCCAAGACTACAGCTCTGGAAACACCATATATTTT. It is translated as CASSQDYSSGNTIYF.

The chain uses TRBV7-6 and TRBJ1-1, with no clear D. Germline CDR1 reads SGHVS; CDR2 reads FNYEAQ. CDR3 size: 20 residues. The V gene lost 1 base and the J gene lost 4 bases, with 28 bases spanning the gap. Here the CDR3 reads CASSLEAPVGPKGRITEAFF. DNA of the CDR3: TGTGCCAGCAGCTTAGAGGCGCCGGTTGGGCCCAAAGGGAGGATCACTGAAGCTTTCTTT.

The J gene is TRBJ2-3, the V gene TRBV15; TRBD2 might be the D (5 bases). Germline V CDR1 and CDR2: LNHNV, YYDKDF (reference sequence). This CDR3 spans 16 amino acids. V dropped 0 bases and J dropped 4 bases, with 14 bases sitting between them. The CDR3 loop reads CATSRDGASKADTQYF. The CDR3 DNA reads as TGTGCCACCAGCAGAGATGGCGCTAGCAAGGCAGATACGCAGTATTTT.

The gene calls are TRBV2 and TRBJ2-5, with D tentatively TRBD1 (6 bases). Trimming left V 7 bases short and J 4 bases short, with 10 bases between. CDR1 is SNHLY, CDR2 FYNNEI, per germline. This CDR3 region has 12 residues. The CDR3 sequence is CASNHRVETQYF. The CDR3 DNA is TGTGCCAGCAACCACAGGGTAGAGACCCAGTACTTC.